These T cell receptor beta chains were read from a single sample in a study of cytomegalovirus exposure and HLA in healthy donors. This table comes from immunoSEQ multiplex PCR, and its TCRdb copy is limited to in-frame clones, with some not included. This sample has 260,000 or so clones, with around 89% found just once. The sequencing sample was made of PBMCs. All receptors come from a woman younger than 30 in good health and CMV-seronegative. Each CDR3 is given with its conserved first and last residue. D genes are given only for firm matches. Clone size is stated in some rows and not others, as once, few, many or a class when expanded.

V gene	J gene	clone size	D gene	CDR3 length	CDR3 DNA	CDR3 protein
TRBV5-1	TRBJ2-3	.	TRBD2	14	TGCGCCAGCAGAAACGGACTAGCGGGAGATACGCAGTATTTT	CASRNGLAGDTQYF
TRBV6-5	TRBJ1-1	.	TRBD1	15	TGTGCCAGCCGACCCAGGGGGCGCGCGGACACTGAAGCTTTCTTT	CASRPRGRADTEAFF
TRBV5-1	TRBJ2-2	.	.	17	TGCGCCAGCAGCGTTAGTTTGACTAGGGGGAACACCGGGGAGCTGTTTTTT	CASSVSLTRGNTGELFF
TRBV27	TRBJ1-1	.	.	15	TGTGCCAGCAGTAGACCCAGGGGCCGCAAACTTGAAGCTTTCTTT	CASSRPRGRKLEAFF
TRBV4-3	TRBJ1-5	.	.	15	TGCGCCAGCAGCCAAGGACTCTATAGCAATCAGCCCCAGCATTTT	CASSQGLYSNQPQHF
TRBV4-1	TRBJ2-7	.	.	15	TGCGCCAGCAGCCAAGATACAGGGTTAGGATACGAGCAGTACTTC	CASSQDTGLGYEQYF
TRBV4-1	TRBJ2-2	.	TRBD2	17	TGCGCCAGCAGCCAGCCCTCTAGCGGGAGGCGGGCCGGGGAGCTGTTTTTT	CASSQPSSGRRAGELFF
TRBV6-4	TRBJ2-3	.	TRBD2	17	TGTGCCAGCAGTGACTCGGGGTACGGGAGGGCCGTAGATACGCAGTATTTT	CASSDSGYGRAVDTQYF
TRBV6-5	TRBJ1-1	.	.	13	TGTGCCAGCAGTCCCTGGGGCGGCACTGAAGCTTTCTTT	CASSPWGGTEAFF
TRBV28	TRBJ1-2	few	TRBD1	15	TGTGCCAGCAGTCCCGTCCGGGACAGGATCTATGGCTACACCTTC	CASSPVRDRIYGYTF
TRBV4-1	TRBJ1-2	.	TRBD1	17	TGCGCCAGCAGCCAATTATCTTCGACAGGGAACTTCTATGGCTACACCTTC	CASSQLSSTGNFYGYTF
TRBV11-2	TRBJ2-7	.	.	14	TGTGCCAGCAGCTTCCAGGCTGCCCCCTACGAGCAGTACTTC	CASSFQAAPYEQYF
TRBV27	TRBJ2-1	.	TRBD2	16	TGTGCCAGCAGTTTATTGACTAGCGCCTACTACAATGAGCAGTTCTTC	CASSLLTSAYYNEQFF
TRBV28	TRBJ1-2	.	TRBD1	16	TGTGCCATCGAAGATTTACAGGGGGCGCAAGGGAGTGGCTACACCTTC	CAIEDLQGAQGSGYTF
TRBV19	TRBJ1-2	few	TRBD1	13	TGTGCCAGTAGTACCGACAGGGACTATGGCTACACCTTC	CASSTDRDYGYTF
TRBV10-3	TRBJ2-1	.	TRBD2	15	TGTGCCATCAGTGAGGTAGCGGGGACTTACAATGAGCAGTTCTTC	CAISEVAGTYNEQFF
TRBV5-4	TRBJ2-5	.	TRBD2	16	TGTGCCAGCAGCACAGGAGCGGGAGGTGGCCAAGAGACCCAGTACTTC	CASSTGAGGGQETQYF
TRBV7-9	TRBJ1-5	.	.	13	TGTGCCAGCAGCTTACTTCCCGGGCAGCCCCAGCATTTT	CASSLLPGQPQHF
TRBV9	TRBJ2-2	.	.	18	TGTGCCAGCAGCGCGCTACGGGCGTACAGGGCAGGGACCGGGGAGCTGTTTTTT	CASSALRAYRAGTGELFF
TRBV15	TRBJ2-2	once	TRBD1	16	TGTGCCACCAGCAGAGCCTCGACAGGGGTTCACGGGGAGCTGTTTTTT	CATSRASTGVHGELFF